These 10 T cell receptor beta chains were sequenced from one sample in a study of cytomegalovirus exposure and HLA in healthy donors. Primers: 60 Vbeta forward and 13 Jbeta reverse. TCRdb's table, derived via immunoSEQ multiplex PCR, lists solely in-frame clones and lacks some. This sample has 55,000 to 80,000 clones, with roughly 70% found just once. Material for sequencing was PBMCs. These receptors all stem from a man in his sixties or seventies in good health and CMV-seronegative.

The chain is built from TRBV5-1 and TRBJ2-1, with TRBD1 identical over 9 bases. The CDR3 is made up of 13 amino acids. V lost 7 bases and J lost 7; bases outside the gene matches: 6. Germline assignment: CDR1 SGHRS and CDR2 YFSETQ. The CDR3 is CASASGQGNEQFF. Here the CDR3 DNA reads TGCGCCAGCGCCTCAGGACAGGGGAATGAGCAGTTCTTC.

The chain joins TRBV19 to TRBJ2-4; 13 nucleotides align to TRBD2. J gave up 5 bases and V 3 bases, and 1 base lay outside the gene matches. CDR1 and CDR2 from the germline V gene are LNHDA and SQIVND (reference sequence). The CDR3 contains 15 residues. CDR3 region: CASSMTSGGQNIQYF. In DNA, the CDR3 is TGTGCCAGTAGTATGACTAGCGGGGGGCAAAACATTCAGTACTTC.

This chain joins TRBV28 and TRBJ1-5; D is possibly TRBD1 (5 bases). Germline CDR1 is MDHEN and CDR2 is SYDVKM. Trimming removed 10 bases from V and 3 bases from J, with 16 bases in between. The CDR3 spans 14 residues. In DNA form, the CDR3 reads TGTGCCACCACTGCCGGGGGTGTCAATCAGCCCCAGCATTTT. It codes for CATTAGGVNQPQHF.

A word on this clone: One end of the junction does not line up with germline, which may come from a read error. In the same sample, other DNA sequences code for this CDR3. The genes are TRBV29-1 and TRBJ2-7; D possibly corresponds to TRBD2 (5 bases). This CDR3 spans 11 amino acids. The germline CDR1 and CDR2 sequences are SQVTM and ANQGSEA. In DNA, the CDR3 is TGTAGCGTCCCAGTGGGGAGCAAGCAGTACTTC. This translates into CSVPVGSKQYF.

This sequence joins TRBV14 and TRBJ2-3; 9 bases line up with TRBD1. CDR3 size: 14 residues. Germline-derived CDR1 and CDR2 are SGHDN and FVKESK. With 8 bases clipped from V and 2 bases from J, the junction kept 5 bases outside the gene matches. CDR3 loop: CASRGQGFTDTQYF. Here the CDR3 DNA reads TGTGCCAGCCGAGGACAGGGGTTCACAGATACGCAGTATTTT.

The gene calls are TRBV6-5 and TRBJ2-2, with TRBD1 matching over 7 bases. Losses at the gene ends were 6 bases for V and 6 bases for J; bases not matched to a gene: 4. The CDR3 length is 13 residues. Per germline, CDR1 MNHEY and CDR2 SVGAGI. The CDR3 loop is CASSYGTAGELFF. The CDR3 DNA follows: TGTGCCAGCAGCTATGGGACAGCCGGGGAGCTGTTTTTT.

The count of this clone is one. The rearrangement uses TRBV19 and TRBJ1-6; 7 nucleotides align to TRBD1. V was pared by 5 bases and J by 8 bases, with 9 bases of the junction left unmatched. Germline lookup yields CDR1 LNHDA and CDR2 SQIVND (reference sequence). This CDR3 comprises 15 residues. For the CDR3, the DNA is TGTGCCAGTAGTTCCCTAGGGGACAGTGATTCACCCCTCCACTTT. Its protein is CASSSLGDSDSPLHF.

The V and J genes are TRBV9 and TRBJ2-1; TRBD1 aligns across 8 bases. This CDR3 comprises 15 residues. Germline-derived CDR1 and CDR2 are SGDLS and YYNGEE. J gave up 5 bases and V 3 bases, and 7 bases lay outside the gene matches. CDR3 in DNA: TGTGCCAGCAGCGCTTGGACAGGGTCCGACAATGAGCAGTTCTTC. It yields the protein CASSAWTGSDNEQFF.

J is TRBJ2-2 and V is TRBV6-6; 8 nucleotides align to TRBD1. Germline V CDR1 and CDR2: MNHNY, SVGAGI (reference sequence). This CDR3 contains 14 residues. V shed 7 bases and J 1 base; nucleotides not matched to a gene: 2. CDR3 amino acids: CASTGQGNTGELFF. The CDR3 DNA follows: TGTGCCAGCACCGGACAGGGGAACACCGGGGAGCTGTTTTTT.

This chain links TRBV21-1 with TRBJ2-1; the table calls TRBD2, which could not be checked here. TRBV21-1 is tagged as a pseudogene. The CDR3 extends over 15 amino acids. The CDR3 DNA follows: TGTGCCAGCAGCATTCCGGGACTAGCGGGGGTGTCTCGGTTCTTC. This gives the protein CASSIPGLAGVSRFF.